This TCR beta chain is drawn from a study of blood T cell repertoires in COVID-19. Study context: Both acute and convalescent COVID-19 samples were obtained from the United States, Italy and Spain.

Under the authors' procedure: For nucleated cells, counts were estimated from reference gene primer amplification. Sequencing was performed with immunoSEQ multiplex PCR; in TCRdb, only in-frame clones are kept and a portion is missing. V, J and clone size are those of that table, while D and trimming were read from the DNA. This sample has about 430,000 clones, with approximately 91% found just once. The V gene lost 3 bases and the J gene lost 6 bases, with 12 bases spanning the gap. There are 13 residues in the CDR3. Germline CDR1 and CDR2: MNHEY and SVGAGI. The sample consisted of PBMCs or T cells enriched from blood (not recorded which). The chain couples TRBV6-5 to TRBJ2-7; D may be TRBD1 (5 bases). The TCR originated in a woman between 18 and 30 years old who had been exposed to COVID-19. CDR3 sequence (DNA): TGTGCCAGCAGTTATAGGGGCCCCAGCGAGCAGTACTTC. Its translation is CASSYRGPSEQYF.